Only a few counts were recorded for the clone carrying this T cell receptor (beta chain). This sample stems from a study of control samples from healthy donors and cancer patients. Libraries were prepared by immunoSEQ multiplex PCR; TCRdb keeps only in-frame clonotypes and omits some of them. The sample holds over 150,000 clones; approximately 94% are singletons and the top ten take 5% to 6.5%. CDR1 KGHDR and CDR2 SFDVKD come from the germline V gene. V shed 6 bases and J shed 7 bases, with 15 bases lying between them. The CDR3 has 14 amino acids. The V gene is TRBV24-1, the J gene TRBJ2-1; the D gene is possibly TRBD1 (6 bases). The sample consisted of blood. The clonotype comes from a man aged 35 to 55 in good health. This CDR3 is CATSPVAGENEQFF. In DNA, the CDR3 is TGTGCCACCAGTCCGGTGGCAGGGGAGAATGAGCAGTTCTTC.